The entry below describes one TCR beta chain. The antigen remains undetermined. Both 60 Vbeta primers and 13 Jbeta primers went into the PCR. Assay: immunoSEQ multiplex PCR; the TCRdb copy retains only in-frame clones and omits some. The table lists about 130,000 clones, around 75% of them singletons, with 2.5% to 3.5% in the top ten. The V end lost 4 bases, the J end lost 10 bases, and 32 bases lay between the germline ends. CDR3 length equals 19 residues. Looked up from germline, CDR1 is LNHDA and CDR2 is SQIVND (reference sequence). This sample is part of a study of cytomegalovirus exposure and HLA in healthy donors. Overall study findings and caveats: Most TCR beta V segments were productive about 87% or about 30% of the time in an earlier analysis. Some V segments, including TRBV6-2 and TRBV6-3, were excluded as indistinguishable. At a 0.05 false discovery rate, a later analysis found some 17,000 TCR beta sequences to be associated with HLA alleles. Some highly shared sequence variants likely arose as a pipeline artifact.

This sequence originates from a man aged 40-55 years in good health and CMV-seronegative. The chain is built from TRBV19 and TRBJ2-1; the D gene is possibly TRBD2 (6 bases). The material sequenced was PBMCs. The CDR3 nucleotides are TGTGCCAGTAGTAACCCCACCCGACCTAAGACTTCGAGGGCGGGAGAGCAGTTCTTC. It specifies CASSNPTRPKTSRAGEQFF.